This T cell receptor beta chain was identified during a study of early T cells in non-severe SARS-CoV-2 infection. TCRdb reanalysed the 5' RACE reads using MiXCR and keeps one entry per CDR3 protein. The data contain about 30,000 distinct CDR3 sequences, under 6% of them seen just once; the ten biggest clones take up over 10%. This clonotype was seen many times. CDR3 length equals 16 residues. Unmatched junction bases numbered 8, after V lost 1 base and J lost 4 bases. Germline V lookup: CDR1 SGHTA, CDR2 FQGNSA. The sequence came from an adult who was a healthcare worker with PCR-confirmed SARS-CoV-2 infection or an uninfected control (not recorded which). Sequenced sample: whole blood. The genes are TRBV7-2 and TRBJ2-7; 9 bases align to TRBD2. CDR3 protein: CASSLGIGGGVYEQYF. The CDR3 bases are TGTGCCAGCAGCTTAGGAATCGGCGGGGGGGTTTACGAGCAGTACTTC.